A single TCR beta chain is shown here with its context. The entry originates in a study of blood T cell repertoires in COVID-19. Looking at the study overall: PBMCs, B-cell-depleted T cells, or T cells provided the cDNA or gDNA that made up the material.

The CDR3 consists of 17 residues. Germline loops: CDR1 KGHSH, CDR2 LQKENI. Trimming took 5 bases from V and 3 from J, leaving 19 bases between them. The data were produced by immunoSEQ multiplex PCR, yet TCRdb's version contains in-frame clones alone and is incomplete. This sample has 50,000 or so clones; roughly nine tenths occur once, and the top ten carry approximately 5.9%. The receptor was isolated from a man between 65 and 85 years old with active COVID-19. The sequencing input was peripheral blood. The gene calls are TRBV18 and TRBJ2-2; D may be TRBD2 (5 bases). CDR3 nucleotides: TGTGCCAGCTCATTTACCCAGGCTCCCGGGGACACCGGGGAGCTGTTTTTT. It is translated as CASSFTQAPGDTGELFF.